Sequencing of this T cell receptor beta chain was carried out in a study of T cells in Graves' hyperthyroidism and ophthalmopathy. J gave up 8 bases and V 5 bases, and 14 bases lay outside the gene matches. Germline V CDR1 and CDR2: MGHDK, SYGVNS. This CDR3 has 16 residues. Many counts were recorded for this clonotype. The TCR beta CDR3 regions underwent amplification using RNA transcripts as the source. Carried out on the TCR CDR3, a first-round RT-PCR used the HTBI primer set. TCRdb fed the multiplex PCR reads into MiXCR, producing one record per CDR3 protein. The data show 540,000 or so distinct CDR3 sequences, about 45% seen once.

The clonotype comes from an adult woman with Graves' disease, either hyperthyroidism or ophthalmopathy (not recorded which). Sequenced input: peripheral blood or thyroid tissue (not recorded which). The J gene is TRBJ2-2, the V gene TRBV25-1; 7 bases fit TRBD2. The CDR3, as DNA: TGTGCCAGCAGTACCATGGACGGGAGGAGGGTGGGGGAGCTGTTTTTT. Translated: CASSTMDGRRVGELFF.